The 21 T cell receptor beta chains given below trace back to one sample, sequenced in a study of T cell repertoires in aging, cancer and after chemotherapy. A mixed TRB-A/B primer pool amplified rearranged TRB by multiplex touch-down PCR. MiXCR, applied by TCRdb to the multiplex PCR reads, yields one record per CDR3 protein. Among under 8,500 distinct CDR3 sequences listed, around 28% were seen once. TCR beta rearrangements were amplified from peripheral blood genomic DNA. Sequencing input: blood. These receptors all stem from a human donor with a blood cancer.

This clonotype rates as medium-sized. The chain combines TRBV12-3 or TRBV12-4 with TRBJ2-2; no clear D gene. This CDR3 region has 14 residues. Trimming cost V 5 bases and J 4 bases, with 11 bases left between them. The CDR3 DNA follows: TGTGCCAGCAGTAAGGGTGACGGCACCGGGGAGCTGTTTTTT. Its translation is CASSKGDGTGELFF.

This clonotype was detected a few times. The gene calls are TRBV12-3 or TRBV12-4 and TRBJ2-2; TRBD2 is a possible D gene (5 bases). V lost 5 bases and J lost 1, with 8 bases in between. CDR3 size: 14 residues. CDR3 sequence reads: CASSREVNTGELFF. In DNA form, the CDR3 reads TGTGCCAGCAGTCGGGAAGTGAACACCGGGGAGCTGTTTTTT.

The chain carries TRBV10-3 and TRBJ2-7; D gene uncertain. The germline V and J ends were trimmed by 2 bases and 3 bases, with 8 bases remaining between them. The CDR3 is 13 residues long. In germline, CDR1 is ENHRY, CDR2 SYGVKD. The CDR3 protein is CAISENGGYEQYF. As DNA, the CDR3 is TGTGCCATCAGTGAGAACGGCGGCTACGAGCAGTACTTC.

This clonotype was observed a handful of times. The chain recombines TRBV5-6 with TRBJ1-1; D gene ambiguous. The germline gives CDR1 SGHDT, CDR2 YYEEEE. The CDR3 is 15 amino acids. V shed 1 base and J shed 1 base, with 11 bases lying between them. CDR3 protein: CASSLWTAKNTEAFF. The CDR3 DNA reads as TGTGCCAGCAGCTTGTGGACGGCGAAGAACACTGAAGCTTTCTTT.

This chain joins TRBV15 and TRBJ1-2; 8 positions agree with TRBD1. The CDR3 is 14 residues long. The V gene's germline CDR1 is LNHNV and CDR2 YYDKDF (reference sequence). Unmatched junction bases numbered 4, after V lost 4 bases and J lost 3 bases. DNA for the CDR3: TGTGCCACCAGCACGGACAGGGACGACTATGGCTACACCTTC. This translates into CATSTDRDDYGYTF.

This clonotype is medium-sized by share. This chain joins TRBV18 and TRBJ2-7; D uncertain. This CDR3 is built from 14 residues. Trimming shortened V by 0 bases and J by 2 bases, and 8 bases separated the two germline ends. Looked up from germline, CDR1 is KGHSH and CDR2 is LQKENI. The CDR3 sequence is CASSPPSQPYEQYF. As DNA, the CDR3 is TGTGCCAGCTCACCACCGTCACAGCCCTACGAGCAGTACTTC.

This clonotype appeared a single time. Germline is not matched at one junction end, which may reflect a read error. The V call is TRBV5-6, the J call TRBJ2-3, with D uncertain. There are 12 residues in the CDR3. CDR1 SGHDT and CDR2 YYEEEE come from the germline V gene. CDR3 bases: TGTGCCAGCAGCCTAGACACAGATATGCAGTATTTT. It translates to CASSLDTDMQYF.

The rearrangement links TRBV18 to TRBJ2-3, with D possibly TRBD2 on 6 matching bases. The CDR3 sequence is 15 residues long. Per germline, CDR1 KGHSH and CDR2 LQKENI. V was clipped by 0 bases and J by 3 bases, with 10 bases between them. This CDR3 is CASSPPVLATDTQYF. The CDR3, as DNA: TGTGCCAGCTCACCACCAGTCCTAGCGACAGATACGCAGTATTTT. The variable domain in full, completed from reference TRBV18 and TRBJ2-3, reads NAGVMQNPRHLVRRRGQEARLRCSPMKGHSHVYWYRQLPEEGLKFMVYLQKENIIDESGMPKERFSAEFPKEGPSILRIQQVVRGDSAAYFCASSPPVLATDTQYFGPGTRLTVL.

This chain links TRBV12-3 or TRBV12-4 with TRBJ2-6; D not resolved. This CDR3 spans 16 amino acids. V was shortened by 5 bases and J by 0 bases, with 11 bases between the two germline ends. CDR3 sequence (DNA): TGTGCCAGCAGTCCGCACTGGAGCTCTGGGGCCAACGTCCTGACTTTC. Protein: CASSPHWSSGANVLTF.

Judged by abundance, this clonotype is medium-sized. The rearrangement uses TRBV19 and TRBJ2-3; no clear D. The CDR3 is 14 residues long. V lost 6 bases and J lost 4, with 14 bases in between. Per germline, CDR1 LNHDA and CDR2 SQIVND (reference sequence). The CDR3 loop reads CASSPLRVPDTQYF. CDR3 in DNA: TGTGCCAGTAGCCCCCTTAGGGTCCCAGATACGCAGTATTTT.

This clonotype was observed a handful of times. Here the CDR3 reads CASSIFPTGPYGYTF. CDR3 in DNA: TGTGCCAGTAGTATATTTCCGACAGGGCCCTATGGCTACACCTTC. The chain uses TRBV19 and TRBJ1-2; 7 positions match TRBD1. Trimming cost V 2 bases and J 4 bases; bases outside gene matches: 7. From germline, CDR1 is LNHDA and CDR2 SQIVND (reference sequence). The CDR3 spans 15 residues. The variable domain in full, completed from reference TRBV19 and TRBJ1-2, reads DGGITQSPKYLFRKEGQNVTLSCEQNLNHDAMYWYRQDPGQGLRLIYYSQIVNDFQKGDIAEGYSVSREKKESFPLTVTSAQKNPTAFYLCASSIFPTGPYGYTFGSGTRLTVV.

This clonotype was found a few times. CDR3 in amino acids: CASSTGVGWAFF. CDR3 DNA sequence: TGTGCCAGCAGCACCGGGGTAGGCTGGGCTTTCTTT. The genes are TRBV6-5 and TRBJ1-1; no firm D call. The CDR3 has 12 amino acids. Germline values: CDR1 MNHEY, CDR2 SVGAGI. V gave up 6 bases and J gave up 11 bases, with 16 bases separating them.

This clonotype appeared a few times. This chain connects TRBV30 to TRBJ1-5, with a tentative D call TRBD1 (6 bases). Germline CDR1 reads GTSNPN; CDR2 reads SVGIG (reference sequence). The V gene lost 5 bases and the J gene lost 2 bases, with 13 bases spanning the gap. There are 14 residues in the CDR3. Written as DNA, the CDR3 is TGTGCCTGGTCCCGGGGGGCGGGCAATCAGCCCCAGCATTTT. Translated: CAWSRGAGNQPQHF.

This clonotype is classed as medium-sized (0.01 to 0.1%). V usage is TRBV6-5 and J usage is TRBJ2-6; 11 bases are shared with TRBD1. Losses at the gene ends were 6 bases for V and 1 base for J; bases not matched to a gene: 2. Germline-derived CDR1 and CDR2 are MNHEY and SVGAGI. This CDR3 comprises 16 residues. CDR3 amino acids: CASSGTGGSGANVLTF. In nucleotides, the CDR3 is TGTGCCAGCAGCGGGACAGGGGGATCTGGGGCCAACGTCCTGACTTTC.

The chain combines TRBV21-1 with TRBJ2-1; the table names TRBD1, a call not compared with the DNA. TRBV21-1 is annotated as a pseudogene. The CDR3 length is 14 residues. Here the CDR3 reads CASRTGGHYNEQFF. The CDR3 DNA is TGTGCCAGCAGGACAGGGGGCCACTACAATGAGCAGTTCTTC.

The chain joins TRBV4-3 to TRBJ2-1; 9 positions match TRBD1. Trimming removed 4 bases from V and 1 base from J; junction bases left unmatched: 5. Germline V lookup: CDR1 LGHNA, CDR2 YSLEER. The length of the CDR3 is 16 residues. CDR3 sequence (DNA): TGCGCCAGCAGCCCAACAGGACAGGGGTCCTACAATGAGCAGTTCTTC. Translated: CASSPTGQGSYNEQFF.

By share, this clonotype counts as medium-sized. V is TRBV19 and J is TRBJ1-2; D not certain. Trimming took off 2 bases at V and 2 bases at J, with 6 bases between the two ends. The length of the CDR3 is 13 residues. Per the germline V gene, CDR1 is LNHDA and CDR2 is SQIVND (reference sequence). CDR3 protein: CASSIRQNYGYTF. The CDR3 nucleotides read TGTGCCAGTAGTATAAGGCAGAACTATGGCTACACCTTC.

This clonotype was counted only a few times. This chain connects TRBV5-4 to TRBJ1-4; TRBD1 is a possible D gene (5 bases). Trimming removed 1 base from V and 0 bases from J, with 7 bases in between. The germline gives CDR1 SGHNT, CDR2 YYREEE (reference sequence). CDR3 length equals 15 residues. CDR3 residues: CASSLRGPTNEKLFF. The CDR3 DNA follows: TGTGCCAGCAGCTTGAGGGGCCCAACTAATGAAAAACTGTTTTTT.

By its share, this clonotype is medium-sized. The chain employs TRBV27 and TRBJ2-1; D is undetermined. This CDR3 is 11 amino acids long. The germline V gene encodes CDR1 MNHEY and CDR2 SMNVEV (reference sequence). V was shortened by 2 bases and J by 7 bases, with 3 bases between the two germline ends. The CDR3 nucleotides are TGTGCCAGCAGTTTAAGGAATGAGCAGTTCTTC. The encoded protein is CASSLRNEQFF.

This clonotype was picked up a small number of times. This rearrangement joins TRBV6-6 to TRBJ2-1; 8 bases line up with TRBD1. The CDR3 has 15 amino acids. Trimming took 5 bases from V and 5 from J; bases not matched to a gene: 8. CDR1 is MNHNY, CDR2 SVGAGI, per germline (reference sequence). The CDR3 sequence: CASSMTGEQNNEQFF. The DNA of the CDR3 is TGTGCCAGCAGTATGACAGGGGAACAAAACAATGAGCAGTTCTTC.

The V and J genes are TRBV14 and TRBJ2-7; unclear D gene. The CDR3 is 13 amino acids. CDR1 is SGHDN and CDR2 is FVKESK in the germline V gene. The V end was cut by 0 bases, the J end by 3 bases, with 6 bases between. DNA of the CDR3: TGTGCCAGCAGCCAAGACCGTTACTACGAGCAGTACTTC. Its protein is CASSQDRYYEQYF.